This T cell receptor (beta chain) originates from a study of T cells in Graves' hyperthyroidism and ophthalmopathy. CDR3 length: 13 residues. CDR1 MDHEN and CDR2 SYDVKM come from the germline V gene. The ends were cut back, 7 bases at V and 5 bases at J, with 12 bases in the middle. Researchers took RNA transcripts and amplified the TCR beta CDR3 regions from them. First-round RT-PCR of the TCR CDR3 relied on the HTBI primer set. TCRdb redid the calling of the multiplex PCR reads with MiXCR, one entry per CDR3 protein. The data hold more than 500,000 distinct CDR3 sequences, with 14% observed a single time.

The receptor's source is a woman aged 35 to 49 with Graves' hyperthyroidism. Sequencing was performed on blood. The rearrangement uses TRBV28 and TRBJ2-1; D may be TRBD1 or TRBD2 (5 bases each). CDR3 DNA: TGTGCCAGCAAACGGGACGTTAACAATGAGCAGTTCTTC. The encoded protein is CASKRDVNNEQFF.